The 3 T cell receptor beta chains in this list originate from one sample, sequenced in a study of CXCR3-negative and CXCR3-positive naive CD8 T cells. Whole-study results and caveats: For CXCR3-positive naive cells, TRB CDR3s were more hydrophobic than those of CXCR3-negative naive cells.

Researchers prepared the TRB cDNA libraries using 5' RACE with UMI labels. From its re-call of the 5' RACE reads, TCRdb lists each CDR3 protein once, without DNA. The sample table sets out thousands of distinct CDR3 sequences. What these receptors recognize is not known. Sequencing was carried out using naive CXCR3+ CD8+ T cells from blood. As for subset: CD45RO-CCR7+CD27+CD95- naive CD8+ T cells expressing CXCR3 (TNR3+). The source is a human donor in good health. Some clones in this sample may be carry-over from other donors' samples.

The chain combines TRBV30 with TRBJ2-7; TCRdb's D call, TRBD2, is unchecked because there is no DNA. Per the germline V gene, CDR1 is GTSNPN and CDR2 is SVGIG (reference sequence). CDR3 length: 13 residues. CDR3 sequence reads: CAWSVLAGGEQYF.

V is TRBV29-1 and J is TRBJ1-1. CDR1 and CDR2 from the germline V gene are SQVTM and ANQGSEA. The CDR3 sequence is 11 residues long. This chain's CDR3 is CSVHENTEAFF.

In terms of frequency, this clonotype is medium-sized (0.01 to 0.1%). V is TRBV4-3 and J is TRBJ2-7; TCRdb picks TRBD1, but there is no DNA to check that call. The V gene's germline CDR1 is LGHNA and CDR2 YSLEER. There are 15 residues in the CDR3. CDR3 amino acids: CASSHTRDGAYEQYF.